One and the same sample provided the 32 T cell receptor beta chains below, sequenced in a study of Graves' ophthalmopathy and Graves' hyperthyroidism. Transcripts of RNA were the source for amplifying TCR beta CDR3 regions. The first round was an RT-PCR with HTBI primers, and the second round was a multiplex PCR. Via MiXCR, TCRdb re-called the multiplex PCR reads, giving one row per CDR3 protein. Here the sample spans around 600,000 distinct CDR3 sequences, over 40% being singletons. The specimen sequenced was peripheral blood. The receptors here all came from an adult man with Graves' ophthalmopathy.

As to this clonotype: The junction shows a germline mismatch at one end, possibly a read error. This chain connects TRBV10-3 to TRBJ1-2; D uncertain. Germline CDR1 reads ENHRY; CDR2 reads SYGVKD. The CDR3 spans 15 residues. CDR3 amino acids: CASSSLPEAVHGYTF. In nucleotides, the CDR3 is TGTGCCAGCAGTTCCCTTCCCGAGGCCGTGCATGGCTACACCTTC.

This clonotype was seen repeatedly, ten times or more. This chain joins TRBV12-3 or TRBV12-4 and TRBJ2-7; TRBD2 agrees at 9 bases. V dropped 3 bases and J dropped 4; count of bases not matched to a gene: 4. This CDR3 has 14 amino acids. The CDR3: CASSFRLAGYEQYF. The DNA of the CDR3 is TGTGCCAGCAGTTTTCGGCTAGCGGGATACGAGCAGTACTTC.

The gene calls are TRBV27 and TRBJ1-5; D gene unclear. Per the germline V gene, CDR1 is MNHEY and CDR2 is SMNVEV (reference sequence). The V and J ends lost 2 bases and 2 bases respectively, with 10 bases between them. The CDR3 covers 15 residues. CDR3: CASSLLGVGNQPQHF. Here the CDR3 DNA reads TGTGCCAGCAGTTTACTCGGCGTGGGCAATCAGCCCCAGCATTTT.

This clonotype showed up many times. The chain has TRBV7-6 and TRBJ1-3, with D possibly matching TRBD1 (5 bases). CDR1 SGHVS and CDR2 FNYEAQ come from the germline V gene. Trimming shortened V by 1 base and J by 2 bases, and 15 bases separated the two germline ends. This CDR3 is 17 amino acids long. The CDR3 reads CASSLGDGRYAGNTIYF. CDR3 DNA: TGTGCCAGCAGCTTAGGGGACGGCCGATACGCTGGAAACACCATATATTTT.

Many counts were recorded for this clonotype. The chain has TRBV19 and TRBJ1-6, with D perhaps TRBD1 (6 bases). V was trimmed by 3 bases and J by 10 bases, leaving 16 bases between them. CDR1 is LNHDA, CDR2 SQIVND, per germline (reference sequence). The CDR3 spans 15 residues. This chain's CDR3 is CASSMQGSILSPLHF. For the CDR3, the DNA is TGTGCCAGTAGTATGCAGGGGAGCATTTTGTCACCCCTCCACTTT.

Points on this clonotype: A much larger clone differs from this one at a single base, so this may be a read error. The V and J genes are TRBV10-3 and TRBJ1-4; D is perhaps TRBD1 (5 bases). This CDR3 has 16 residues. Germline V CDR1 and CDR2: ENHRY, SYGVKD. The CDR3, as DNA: TGTACCAGCAGTTACTCGCAGGGATCAACTAATGAAAAACTGTTTTTT. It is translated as CTSSYSQGSTNEKLFF.

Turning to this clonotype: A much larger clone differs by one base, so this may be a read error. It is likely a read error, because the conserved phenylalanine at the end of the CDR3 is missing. The CDR3 sequence: CASSLALSSTDTQYL. Here the CDR3 DNA reads TGTGCCAGCAGCTTAGCCCTTTCTAGCACAGATACGCAGTATTTG. The chain recombines TRBV7-9 with TRBJ2-3; the D is unclear. Germline lookup yields CDR1 SEHNR and CDR2 FQNEAQ (reference sequence). This CDR3 spans 15 amino acids. V was clipped by 0 bases and J by 0 bases, with 7 bases between them.

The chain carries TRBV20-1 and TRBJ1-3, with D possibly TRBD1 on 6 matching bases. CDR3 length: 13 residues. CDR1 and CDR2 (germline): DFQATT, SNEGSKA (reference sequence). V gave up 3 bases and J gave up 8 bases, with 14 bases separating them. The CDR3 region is CSASETGRDTIYF. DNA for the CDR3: TGCAGTGCTAGTGAAACAGGGAGGGACACCATATATTTT.

CDR3 nucleotides: TGTGCCAGCAGTGACGGTCTGGGGGGGTCTGGAGAGACCCAGTACTTC. This translates into CASSDGLGGSGETQYF. V is TRBV6-6 and J is TRBJ2-5; 7 bases align to TRBD2. This CDR3 region has 16 residues. J lost 4 bases, V lost 5 bases, and 13 bases had no gene match. Germline-derived CDR1 and CDR2 are MNHNY and SVGAGI (reference sequence).

CDR3 sequence (DNA): TGTGCCACCAGCAGAGATCAGGGGGTAACCCACGAGCAGTACTTC. It codes for CATSRDQGVTHEQYF. J is TRBJ2-7 and V is TRBV15, with TRBD1 matching over 7 bases. Germline V gene lookup returns CDR1 LNHNV and CDR2 YYDKDF (reference sequence). The V gene end was trimmed by 0 bases and the J gene end by 5 bases; junction bases not matched to a gene: 7. This CDR3 contains 15 residues.

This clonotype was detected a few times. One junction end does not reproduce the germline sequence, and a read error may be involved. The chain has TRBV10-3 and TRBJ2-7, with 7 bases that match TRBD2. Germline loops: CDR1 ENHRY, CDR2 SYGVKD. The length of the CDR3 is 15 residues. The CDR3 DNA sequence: TGTGCCAGCAGTGAAGCCACGGGAGGTCACTACGAGCAGTACTTC. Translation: CASSEATGGHYEQYF.

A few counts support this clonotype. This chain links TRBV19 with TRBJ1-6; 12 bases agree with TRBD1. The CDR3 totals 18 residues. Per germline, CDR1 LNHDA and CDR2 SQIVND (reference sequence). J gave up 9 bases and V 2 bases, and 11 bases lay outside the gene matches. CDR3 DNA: TGTGCCAGTAGTATATTCGGGACAGGGGGCGCGAGGGGTTCACCCCTCCACTTT. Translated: CASSIFGTGGARGSPLHF.

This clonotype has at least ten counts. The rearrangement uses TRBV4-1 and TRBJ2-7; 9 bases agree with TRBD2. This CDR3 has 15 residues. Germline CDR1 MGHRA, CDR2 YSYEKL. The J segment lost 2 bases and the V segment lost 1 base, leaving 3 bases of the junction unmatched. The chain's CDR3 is CASSQGLADAYEQYF. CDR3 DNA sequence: TGCGCCAGCAGCCAAGGACTAGCGGACGCCTACGAGCAGTACTTC.

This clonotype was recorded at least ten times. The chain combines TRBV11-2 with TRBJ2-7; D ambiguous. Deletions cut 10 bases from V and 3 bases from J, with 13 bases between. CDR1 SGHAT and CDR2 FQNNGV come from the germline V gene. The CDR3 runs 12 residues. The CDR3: CATRTFGYEQYF. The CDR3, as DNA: TGTGCCACGCGGACGTTCGGCTACGAGCAGTACTTC. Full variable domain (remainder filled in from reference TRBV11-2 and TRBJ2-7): EAGVAQSPRYKIIEKRQSVAFWCNPISGHATLYWYQQILGQGPKLLIQFQNNGVVDDSQLPKDRFSAERLKGVDSTLKIQPAKLEDSAVYLCATRTFGYEQYFGPGTRLTVT.

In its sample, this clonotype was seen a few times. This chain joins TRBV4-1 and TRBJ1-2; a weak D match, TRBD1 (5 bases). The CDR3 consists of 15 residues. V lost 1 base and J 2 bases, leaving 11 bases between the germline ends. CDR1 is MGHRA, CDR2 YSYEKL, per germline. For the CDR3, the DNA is TGCGCCAGCAGCCAAGGACAGACCAAGAACTATGGCTACACCTTC. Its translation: CASSQGQTKNYGYTF.

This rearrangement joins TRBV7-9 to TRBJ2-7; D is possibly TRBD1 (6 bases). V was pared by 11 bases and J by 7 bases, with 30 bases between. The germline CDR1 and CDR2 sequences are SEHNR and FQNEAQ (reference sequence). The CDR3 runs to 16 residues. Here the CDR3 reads CAGTGQPNENTGEQYF. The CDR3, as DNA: TGTGCCGGAACCGGACAGCCCAACGAGAACACCGGGGAGCAGTACTTC.

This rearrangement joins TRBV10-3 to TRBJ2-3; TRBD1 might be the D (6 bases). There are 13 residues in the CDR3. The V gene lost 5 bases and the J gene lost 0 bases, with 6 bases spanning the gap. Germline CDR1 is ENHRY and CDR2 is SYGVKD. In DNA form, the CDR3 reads TGTGCCATCAGTCAGGGGAGCACAGATACGCAGTATTTT. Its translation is CAISQGSTDTQYF.

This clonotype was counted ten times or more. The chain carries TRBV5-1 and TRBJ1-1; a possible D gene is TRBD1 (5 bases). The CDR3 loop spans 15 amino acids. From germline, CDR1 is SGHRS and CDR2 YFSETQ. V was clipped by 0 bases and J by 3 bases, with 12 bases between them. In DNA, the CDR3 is TGCGCCAGCAGCTTGGTGGCAGGGAAGGACACTGAAGCTTTCTTT. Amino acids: CASSLVAGKDTEAFF.

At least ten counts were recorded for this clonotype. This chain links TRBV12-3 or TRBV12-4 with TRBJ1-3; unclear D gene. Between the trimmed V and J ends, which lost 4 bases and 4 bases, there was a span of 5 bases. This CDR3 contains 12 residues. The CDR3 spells CASSSGGNTIYF. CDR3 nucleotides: TGTGCCAGCAGTTCCGGGGGAAACACCATATATTTT.

CDR3 DNA sequence: TGTGCCAGCAGCGGCTACACTCCAGGGTCCTACAATGAGCAGTTCTTC. Translated, it gives CASSGYTPGSYNEQFF. This chain links TRBV25-1 with TRBJ2-1; D possibly corresponds to TRBD1 (5 bases). CDR1 MGHDK and CDR2 SYGVNS come from the germline V gene. CDR3 length equals 16 residues. V gave up 6 bases and J gave up 1 base, with 16 bases separating them.

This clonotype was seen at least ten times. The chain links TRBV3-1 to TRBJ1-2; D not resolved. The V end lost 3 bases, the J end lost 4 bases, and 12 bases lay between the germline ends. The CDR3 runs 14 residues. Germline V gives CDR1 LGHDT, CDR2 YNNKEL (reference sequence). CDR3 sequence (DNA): TGTGCCAGCAGCCAGCGAAGTATCCCCTATGGCTACACCTTC. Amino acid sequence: CASSQRSIPYGYTF.

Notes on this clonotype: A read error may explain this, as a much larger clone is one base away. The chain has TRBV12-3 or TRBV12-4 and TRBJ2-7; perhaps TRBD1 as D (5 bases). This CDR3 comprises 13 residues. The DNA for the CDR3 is TGTGCCAGCAGTAAAGGCGACAGTAACGAGCAGCACTTC. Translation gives CASSKGDSNEQHF.

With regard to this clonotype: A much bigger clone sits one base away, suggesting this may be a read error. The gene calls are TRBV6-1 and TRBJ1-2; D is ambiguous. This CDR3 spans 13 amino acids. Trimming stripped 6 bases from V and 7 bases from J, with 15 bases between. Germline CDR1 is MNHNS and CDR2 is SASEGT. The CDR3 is CASSEQSLVGYTF. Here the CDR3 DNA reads TGTGCCAGCAGCGAACAGAGTTTGGTTGGCTACACCTTC.

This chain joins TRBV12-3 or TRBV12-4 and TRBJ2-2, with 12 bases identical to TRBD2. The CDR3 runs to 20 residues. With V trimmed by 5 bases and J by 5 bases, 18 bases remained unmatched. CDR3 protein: CASSPGQGPGTSGPTGELFF. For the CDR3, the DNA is TGTGCCAGCAGTCCTGGCCAGGGGCCCGGGACTAGCGGGCCGACCGGGGAGCTGTTTTTT.

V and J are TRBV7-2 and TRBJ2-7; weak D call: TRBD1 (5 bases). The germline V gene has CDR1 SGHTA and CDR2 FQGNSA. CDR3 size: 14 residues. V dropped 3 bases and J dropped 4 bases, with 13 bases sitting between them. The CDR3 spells CASSFSDSHYEQYF. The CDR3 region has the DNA TGTGCCAGCAGCTTCTCTGACAGCCATTACGAGCAGTACTTC.

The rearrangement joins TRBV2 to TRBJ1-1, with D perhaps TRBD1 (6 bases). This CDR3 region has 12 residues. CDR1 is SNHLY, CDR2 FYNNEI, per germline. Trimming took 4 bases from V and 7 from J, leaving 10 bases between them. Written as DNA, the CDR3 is TGTGCCAGCAGTGGGACAGCCCTTGAAGCTTTCTTT. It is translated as CASSGTALEAFF.

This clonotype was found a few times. The CDR3 spells CASSATDRGDTEAFF. CDR3 sequence (DNA): TGTGCCAGCAGCGCCACGGACAGGGGGGACACTGAAGCTTTCTTT. The chain employs TRBV7-6 and TRBJ1-1; 10 bases align to TRBD1. This CDR3 is 15 amino acids long. Trimming cost V 5 bases and J 3 bases; bases outside gene matches: 6. Germline V lookup: CDR1 SGHVS, CDR2 FNYEAQ.

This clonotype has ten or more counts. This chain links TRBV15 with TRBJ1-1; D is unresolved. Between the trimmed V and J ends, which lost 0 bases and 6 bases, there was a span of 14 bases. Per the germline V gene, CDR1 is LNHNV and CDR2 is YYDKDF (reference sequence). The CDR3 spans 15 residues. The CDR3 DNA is TGTGCCACCAGCAGAGATAGATCGGGTCTCGCTGAAGCTTTCTTT. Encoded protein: CATSRDRSGLAEAFF.

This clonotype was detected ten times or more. The DNA of the CDR3 is TGCAGCGTTGAATGGGAGGCAGATGGCTACACCTTC. It translates to CSVEWEADGYTF. The chain employs TRBV29-1 and TRBJ1-2, with D uncertain. This CDR3 is built from 12 residues. CDR1 and CDR2 (germline): SQVTM, ANQGSEA. V was shortened by 2 bases and J by 6 bases, with 10 bases between the two germline ends.

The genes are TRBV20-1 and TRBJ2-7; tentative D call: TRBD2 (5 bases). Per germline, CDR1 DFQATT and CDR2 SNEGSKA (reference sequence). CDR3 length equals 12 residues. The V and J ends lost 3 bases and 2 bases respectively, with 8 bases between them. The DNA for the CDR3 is TGCAGTGCTAGGTCGCGGGCCTACGAGCAGTACTTC. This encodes CSARSRAYEQYF.

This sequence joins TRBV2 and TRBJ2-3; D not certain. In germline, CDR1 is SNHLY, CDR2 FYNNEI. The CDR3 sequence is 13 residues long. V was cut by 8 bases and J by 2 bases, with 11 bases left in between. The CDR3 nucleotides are TGTGCCAGCCTAGGCGCAAACACAGATACGCAGTATTTT. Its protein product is CASLGANTDTQYF.

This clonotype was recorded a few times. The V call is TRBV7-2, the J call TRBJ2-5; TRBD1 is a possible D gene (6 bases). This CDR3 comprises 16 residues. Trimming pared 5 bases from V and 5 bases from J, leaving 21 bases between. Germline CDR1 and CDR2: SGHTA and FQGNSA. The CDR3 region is CASSQVQGLGSETQYF. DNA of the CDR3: TGTGCCAGCAGCCAGGTACAGGGTTTGGGTAGTGAGACCCAGTACTTC.